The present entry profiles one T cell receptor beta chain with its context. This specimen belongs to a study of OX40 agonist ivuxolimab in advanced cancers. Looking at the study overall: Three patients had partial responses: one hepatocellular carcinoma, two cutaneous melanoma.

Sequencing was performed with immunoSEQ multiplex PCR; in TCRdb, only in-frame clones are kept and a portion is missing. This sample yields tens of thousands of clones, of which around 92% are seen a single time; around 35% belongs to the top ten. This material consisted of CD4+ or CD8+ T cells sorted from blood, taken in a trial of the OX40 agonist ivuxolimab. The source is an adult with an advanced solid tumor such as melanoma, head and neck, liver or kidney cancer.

The CDR3 DNA follows: TGTGCCAGCAGCTTAGAGGGCAGGTACCATACACCCCAGCATTTT. Residues: CASSLEGRYHTPQHF. The chain carries TRBV11-2 and TRBJ1-5; D gene ambiguous. CDR3 length: 15 residues. Germline lookup yields CDR1 SGHAT and CDR2 FQNNGV. Trimming left V 0 bases short and J 10 bases short, with 16 bases between. The full variable domain, completed using reference TRBV11-2 and TRBJ1-5, is EAGVAQSPRYKIIEKRQSVAFWCNPISGHATLYWYQQILGQGPKLLIQFQNNGVVDDSQLPKDRFSAERLKGVDSTLKIQPAKLEDSAVYLCASSLEGRYHTPQHFGDGTRLSIL.